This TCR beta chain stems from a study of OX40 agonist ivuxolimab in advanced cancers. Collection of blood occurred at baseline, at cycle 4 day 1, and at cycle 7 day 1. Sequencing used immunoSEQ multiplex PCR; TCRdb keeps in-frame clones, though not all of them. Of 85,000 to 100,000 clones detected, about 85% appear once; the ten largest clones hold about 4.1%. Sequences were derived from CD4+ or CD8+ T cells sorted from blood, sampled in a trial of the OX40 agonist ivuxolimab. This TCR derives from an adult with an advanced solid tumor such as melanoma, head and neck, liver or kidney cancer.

The CDR3 loop reads CASSSDRGSEKLFF. CDR3 coding DNA: TGTGCCAGCAGCTCTGACAGGGGTTCGGAAAAACTGTTTTTT. The V gene is TRBV7-2, the J gene TRBJ1-4; 8 nucleotides line up with TRBD1. The V gene end was trimmed by 4 bases and the J gene end by 8 bases; junction bases not matched to a gene: 6. CDR1 is SGHTA, CDR2 FQGNSA, per germline. This CDR3 spans 14 amino acids. Using reference TRBV7-2 and TRBJ1-4 for the parts outside the CDR3, the full variable domain is GAGVSQSPSNKVTEKGKDVELRCDPISGHTALYWYRQSLGQGLEFLIYFQGNSAPDKSGLPSDRFSAERTGGSVSTLTIQRTQQEDSAVYLCASSSDRGSEKLFFGSGTQLSVL.